The clone carrying this TCR beta chain is labeled as medium-sized. CDR1 LNHDA and CDR2 SQIVND come from the germline V gene (reference sequence). Trimming cost V 5 bases and J 0 bases, with 7 bases left between them. This CDR3 has 13 amino acids. This entry belongs to a study of control samples from healthy donors and cancer patients. Some clones are missing from TCRdb's copy, which holds only in-frame ones; the method was immunoSEQ multiplex PCR. This repertoire shows approximately 46,000 clones, over 75% found once; its top ten account for about a tenth. Sequences were obtained from PBMCs. The TCR sequence derives from a woman in her fifties or sixties with lung cancer. This sequence joins TRBV19 and TRBJ1-1; D not certain. The CDR3, as DNA: TGTGCCAGTAGTGACAACATGAACACTGAAGCTTTCTTT. This gives the protein CASSDNMNTEAFF.